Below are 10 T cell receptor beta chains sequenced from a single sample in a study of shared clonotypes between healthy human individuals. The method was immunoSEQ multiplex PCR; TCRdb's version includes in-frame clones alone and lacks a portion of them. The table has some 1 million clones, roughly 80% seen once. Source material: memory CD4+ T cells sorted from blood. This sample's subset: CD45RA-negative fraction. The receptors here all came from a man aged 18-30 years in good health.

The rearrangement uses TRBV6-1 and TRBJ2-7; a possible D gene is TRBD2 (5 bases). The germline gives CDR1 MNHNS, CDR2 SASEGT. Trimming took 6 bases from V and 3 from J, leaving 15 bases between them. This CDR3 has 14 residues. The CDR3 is CASRKSGNSYEQYF. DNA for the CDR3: TGTGCCAGCAGGAAATCGGGGAACAGCTACGAGCAGTACTTC.

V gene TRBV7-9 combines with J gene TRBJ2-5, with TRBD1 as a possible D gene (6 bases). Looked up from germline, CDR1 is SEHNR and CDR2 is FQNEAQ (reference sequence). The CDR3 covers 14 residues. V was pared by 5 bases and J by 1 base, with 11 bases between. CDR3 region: CASSHGTPQETQYF. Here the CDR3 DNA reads TGTGCCAGCAGCCACGGGACACCCCAAGAGACCCAGTACTTC.

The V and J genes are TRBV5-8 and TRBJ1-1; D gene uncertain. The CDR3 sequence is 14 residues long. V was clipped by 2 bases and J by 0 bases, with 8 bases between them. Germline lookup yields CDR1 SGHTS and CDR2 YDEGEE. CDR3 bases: TGTGCCAGCAGCTTCCGGGGAATGAACACTGAAGCTTTCTTT. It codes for CASSFRGMNTEAFF. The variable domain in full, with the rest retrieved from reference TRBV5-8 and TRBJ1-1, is EAGVTQSPTHLIKTRGQQATLRCSPISGHTSVYWYQQALGLGLQFLLWYDEGEERNRGNFPPRFSGRQFPNYSSELNVNALELEDSALYLCASSFRGMNTEAFFGQGTRLTVV.

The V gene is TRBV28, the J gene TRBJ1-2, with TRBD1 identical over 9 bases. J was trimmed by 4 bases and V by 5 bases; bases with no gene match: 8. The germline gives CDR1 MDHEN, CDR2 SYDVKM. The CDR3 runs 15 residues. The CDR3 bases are TGTGCCAGCAGTCCCCCGGGACAGGGCTTCTATGGCTACACCTTC. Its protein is CASSPPGQGFYGYTF.

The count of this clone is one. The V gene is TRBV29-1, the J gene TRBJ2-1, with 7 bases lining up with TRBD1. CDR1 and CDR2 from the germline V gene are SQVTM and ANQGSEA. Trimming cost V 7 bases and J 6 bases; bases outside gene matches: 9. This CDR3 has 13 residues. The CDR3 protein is CSGRQGRGNEQFF. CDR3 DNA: TGCAGCGGCCGACAGGGAAGGGGCAATGAGCAGTTCTTC.

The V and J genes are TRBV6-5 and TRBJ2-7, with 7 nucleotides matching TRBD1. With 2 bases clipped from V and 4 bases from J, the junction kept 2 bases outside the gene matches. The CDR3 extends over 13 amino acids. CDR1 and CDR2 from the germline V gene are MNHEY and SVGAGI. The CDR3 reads CASSYAQGYEQYF. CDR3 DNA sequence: TGTGCCAGCAGTTACGCACAGGGGTACGAGCAGTACTTC.

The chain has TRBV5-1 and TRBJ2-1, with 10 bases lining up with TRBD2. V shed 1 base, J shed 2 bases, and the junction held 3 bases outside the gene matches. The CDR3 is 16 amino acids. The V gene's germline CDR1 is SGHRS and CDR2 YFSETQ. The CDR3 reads CASSLLTSGTYNEQFF. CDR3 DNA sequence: TGCGCCAGCAGCTTGCTCACTAGCGGGACCTACAATGAGCAGTTCTTC.

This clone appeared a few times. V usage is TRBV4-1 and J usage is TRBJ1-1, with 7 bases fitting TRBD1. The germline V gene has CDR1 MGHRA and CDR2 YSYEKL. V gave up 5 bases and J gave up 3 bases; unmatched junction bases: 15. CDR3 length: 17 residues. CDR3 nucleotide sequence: TGCGCCAGCAGCTGGGGGAGGGGTAACAGGGGAGACACTGAAGCTTTCTTT. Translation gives CASSWGRGNRGDTEAFF.

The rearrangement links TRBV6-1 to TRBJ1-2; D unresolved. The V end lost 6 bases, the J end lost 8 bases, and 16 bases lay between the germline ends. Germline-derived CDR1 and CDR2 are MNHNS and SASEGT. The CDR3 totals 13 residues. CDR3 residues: CASRSFNPQGYTF. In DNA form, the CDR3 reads TGTGCCAGCAGATCATTCAACCCCCAGGGCTACACCTTC.

The chain's CDR3 is CASSPGTSLADTQYF. CDR3 coding DNA: TGTGCCAGCAGTCCCGGGACTAGCCTGGCAGATACGCAGTATTTT. This chain connects TRBV21-1 to TRBJ2-3; the tabulated D call, TRBD2, remains unverified against the DNA. TRBV21-1 is described as a pseudogene. CDR3 size: 15 residues.